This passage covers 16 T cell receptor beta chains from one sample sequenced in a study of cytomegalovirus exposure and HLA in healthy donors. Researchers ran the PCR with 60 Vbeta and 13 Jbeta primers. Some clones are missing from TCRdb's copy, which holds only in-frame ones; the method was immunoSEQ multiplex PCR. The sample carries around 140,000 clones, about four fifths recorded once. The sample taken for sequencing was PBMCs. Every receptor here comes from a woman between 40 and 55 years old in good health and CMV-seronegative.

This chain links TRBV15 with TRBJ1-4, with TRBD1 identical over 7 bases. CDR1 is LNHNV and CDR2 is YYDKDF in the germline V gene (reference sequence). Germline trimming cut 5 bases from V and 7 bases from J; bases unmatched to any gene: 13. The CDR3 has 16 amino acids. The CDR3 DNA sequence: TGTGCCACCAGCGAAGTACCGGGACAGAGAGGTGAAAAACTGTTTTTT. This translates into CATSEVPGQRGEKLFF.

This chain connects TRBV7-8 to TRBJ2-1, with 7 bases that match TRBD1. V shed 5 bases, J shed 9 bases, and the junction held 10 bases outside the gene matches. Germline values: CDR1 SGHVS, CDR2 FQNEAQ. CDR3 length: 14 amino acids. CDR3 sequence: CASSTQLTGTEQFF. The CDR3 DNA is TGTGCCAGCAGCACCCAACTGACAGGGACTGAGCAGTTCTTC.

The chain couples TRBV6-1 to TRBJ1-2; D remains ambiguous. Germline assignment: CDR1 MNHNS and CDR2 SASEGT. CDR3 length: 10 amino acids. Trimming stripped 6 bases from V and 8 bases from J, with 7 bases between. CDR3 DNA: TGTGCCAGCAGAGCGGGGGGCTACACCTTC. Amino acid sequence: CASRAGGYTF.

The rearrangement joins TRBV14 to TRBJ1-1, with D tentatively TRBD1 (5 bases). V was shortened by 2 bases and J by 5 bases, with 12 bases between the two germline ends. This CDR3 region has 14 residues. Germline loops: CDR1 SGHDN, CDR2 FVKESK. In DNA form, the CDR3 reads TGTGCCAGCAGCCAACAGGGAGGGAGGACTGAAGCTTTCTTT. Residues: CASSQQGGRTEAFF.

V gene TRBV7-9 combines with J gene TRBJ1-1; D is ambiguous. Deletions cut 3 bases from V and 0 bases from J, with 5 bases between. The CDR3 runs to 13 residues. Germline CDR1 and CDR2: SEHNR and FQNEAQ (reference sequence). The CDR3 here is CASSFPLNTEAFF. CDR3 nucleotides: TGTGCCAGCAGCTTCCCATTGAACACTGAAGCTTTCTTT.

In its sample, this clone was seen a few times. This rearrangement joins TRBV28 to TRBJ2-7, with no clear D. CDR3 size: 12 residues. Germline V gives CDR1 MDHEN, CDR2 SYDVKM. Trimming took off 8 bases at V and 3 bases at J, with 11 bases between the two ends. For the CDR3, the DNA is TGTGCCAGCGTCGGGTCCGGCTACGAGCAGTACTTC. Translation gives CASVGSGYEQYF.

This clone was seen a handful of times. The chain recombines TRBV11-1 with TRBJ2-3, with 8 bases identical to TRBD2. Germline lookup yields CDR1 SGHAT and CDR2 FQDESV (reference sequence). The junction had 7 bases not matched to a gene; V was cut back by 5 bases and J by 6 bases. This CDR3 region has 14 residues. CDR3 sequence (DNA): TGTGCCAGCAGCGGGAGCGGGGGTTACGATACGCAGTATTTT. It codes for CASSGSGGYDTQYF.

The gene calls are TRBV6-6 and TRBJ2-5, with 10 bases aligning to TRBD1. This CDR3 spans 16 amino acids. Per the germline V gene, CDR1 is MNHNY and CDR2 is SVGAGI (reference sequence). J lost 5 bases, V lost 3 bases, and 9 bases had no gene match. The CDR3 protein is CASSYGPGQGLETQYF. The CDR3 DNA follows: TGTGCCAGCAGTTATGGTCCGGGACAGGGGCTGGAGACCCAGTACTTC.

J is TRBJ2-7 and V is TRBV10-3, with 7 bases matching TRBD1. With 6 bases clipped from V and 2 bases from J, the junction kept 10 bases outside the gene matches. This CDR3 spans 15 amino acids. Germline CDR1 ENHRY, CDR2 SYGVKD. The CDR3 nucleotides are TGTGCCATCAGCATCCGGGACAGTCATACCTACGAGCAGTACTTC. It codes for CAISIRDSHTYEQYF.

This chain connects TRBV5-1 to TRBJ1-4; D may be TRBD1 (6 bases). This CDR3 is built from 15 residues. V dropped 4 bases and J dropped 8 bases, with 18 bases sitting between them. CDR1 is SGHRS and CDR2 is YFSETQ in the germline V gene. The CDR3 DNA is TGCGCCAGCAGCCAAGCCGGGACAACAGGCGAAAAACTGTTTTTT. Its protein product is CASSQAGTTGEKLFF.

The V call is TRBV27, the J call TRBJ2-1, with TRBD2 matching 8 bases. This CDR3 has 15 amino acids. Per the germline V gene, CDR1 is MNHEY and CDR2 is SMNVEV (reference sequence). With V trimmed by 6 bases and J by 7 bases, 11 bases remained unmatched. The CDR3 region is CASSLAGGARNEQFF. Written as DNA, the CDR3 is TGTGCCAGCAGCCTTGCCGGGGGGGCGAGAAATGAGCAGTTCTTC.

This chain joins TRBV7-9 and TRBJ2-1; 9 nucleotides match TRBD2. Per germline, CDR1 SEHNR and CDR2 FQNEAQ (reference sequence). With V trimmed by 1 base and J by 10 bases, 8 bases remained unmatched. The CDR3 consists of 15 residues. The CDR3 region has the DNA TGTGCCAGCAGCTTAGTGACTAGCGGTGGGACGGAGCAGTTCTTC. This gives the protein CASSLVTSGGTEQFF.

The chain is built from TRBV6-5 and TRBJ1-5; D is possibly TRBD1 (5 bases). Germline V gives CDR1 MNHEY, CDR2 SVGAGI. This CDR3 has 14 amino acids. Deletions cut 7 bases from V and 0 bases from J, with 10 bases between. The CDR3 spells CASKQDNSNQPQHF. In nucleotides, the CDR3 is TGTGCCAGCAAACAGGATAATAGCAATCAGCCCCAGCATTTT.

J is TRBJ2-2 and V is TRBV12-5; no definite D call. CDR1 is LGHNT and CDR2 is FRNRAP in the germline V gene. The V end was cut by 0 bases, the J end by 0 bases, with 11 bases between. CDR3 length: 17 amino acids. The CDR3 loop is CASGLVPTIPNTGELFF. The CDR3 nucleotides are TGTGCTAGTGGTTTGGTACCGACAATTCCGAACACCGGGGAGCTGTTTTTT.

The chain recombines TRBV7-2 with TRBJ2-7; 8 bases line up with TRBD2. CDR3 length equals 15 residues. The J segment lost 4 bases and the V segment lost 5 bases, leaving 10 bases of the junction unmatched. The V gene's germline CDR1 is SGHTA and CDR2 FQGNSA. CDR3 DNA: TGTGCCAGCAGCCGCGATATTAGCGGGGTTTACGAGCAGTACTTC. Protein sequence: CASSRDISGVYEQYF.

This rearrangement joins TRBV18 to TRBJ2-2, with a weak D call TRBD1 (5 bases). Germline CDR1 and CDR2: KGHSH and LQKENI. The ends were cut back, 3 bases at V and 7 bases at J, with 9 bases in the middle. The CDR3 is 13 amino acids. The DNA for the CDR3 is TGTGCCAGCTCACCCAGGGAAGACGGGGAGCTGTTTTTT. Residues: CASSPREDGELFF. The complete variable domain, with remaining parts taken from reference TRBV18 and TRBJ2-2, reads NAGVMQNPRHLVRRRGQEARLRCSPMKGHSHVYWYRQLPEEGLKFMVYLQKENIIDESGMPKERFSAEFPKEGPSILRIQQVVRGDSAAYFCASSPREDGELFFGEGSRLTVL.